This T cell receptor beta chain comes out of a study of OX40 agonist ivuxolimab in advanced cancers. As for the study in general: Therapy given before enrollment (anti-PD-1, anti-PD-L1 or anti-CTLA-4) was allowed, and 35% to 45% had some.

Here immunoSEQ multiplex PCR was the method, and the copy in TCRdb shows in-frame clones only, minus some. The sample includes 90,000 to 100,000 clones, roughly nine tenths of them seen just once. The CDR3 is 13 residues long. The V gene lost 5 bases and the J gene lost 5 bases, with 12 bases spanning the gap. Germline CDR1 is LNHDA and CDR2 is SQIVND (reference sequence). The study's findings and limits: Among the lowest peripheral clonal expansion occurred in 0.1-3.0 mg/kg partial responders. There were, on average, more expanded clones in CD8+ T cells than in CD4+.

Notes on this clone: The antigen is not known.

The source of this sequence is an adult with an advanced solid tumor such as melanoma, head and neck, liver or kidney cancer. The rearrangement uses TRBV19 and TRBJ2-5, with no clear D. The specimen comprised CD4+ or CD8+ T cells sorted from blood, sampled in a trial of the OX40 agonist ivuxolimab. CDR3 protein: CASSPLLQETQYF. CDR3 nucleotide sequence: TGTGCCAGTAGTCCCCTCCTGCAGGAGACCCAGTACTTC.